Following are 18 T cell receptor beta chains from one sample sequenced in a study of graft-versus-host responses after intestinal transplantation. Libraries were prepared by immunoSEQ multiplex PCR; TCRdb keeps only in-frame clonotypes and omits some of them. This sample yields approximately 130,000 clones, of which more than 90% are seen a single time; approximately 0.17% belongs to the top ten. These receptors' targets are unknown. Source: unstimulated CD4+ T cells sorted from spleen or lymph node cells, taken before intestinal transplant. These receptors were taken from a human donor who received an intestinal transplant.

This chain connects TRBV4-1 to TRBJ2-3; D is unresolved. Germline V lookup: CDR1 MGHRA, CDR2 YSYEKL. V lost 0 bases to trimming and J lost 0 bases, with 7 bases between them. This CDR3 comprises 15 residues. The DNA of the CDR3 is TGCGCCAGCAGCCAAGATCCCACTAGCACAGATACGCAGTATTTT. Translation gives CASSQDPTSTDTQYF.

V gene TRBV5-1 combines with J gene TRBJ2-3; TRBD1 or TRBD2 may be the D gene (5 bases each). V lost 3 bases and J 2 bases, leaving 16 bases between the germline ends. The CDR3 sequence is 16 residues long. In germline, CDR1 is SGHRS, CDR2 YFSETQ. Written as DNA, the CDR3 is TGCGCCAGCAGCTGGGGGACCCTGCCCATCACAGATACGCAGTATTTT. As protein: CASSWGTLPITDTQYF.

This chain uses TRBV5-4 with TRBJ2-7; D gene unclear. The ends were cut back, 3 bases at V and 2 bases at J, with 12 bases in the middle. The CDR3 is 14 amino acids. The V gene's germline CDR1 is SGHNT and CDR2 YYREEE (reference sequence). DNA of the CDR3: TGTGCCAGCAGCTCCGATACGGGCCCCTACGAGCAGTACTTC. This translates into CASSSDTGPYEQYF.

V gene TRBV27 combines with J gene TRBJ2-7, with TRBD1 identical over 8 bases. Germline-derived CDR1 and CDR2 are MNHEY and SMNVEV (reference sequence). With 3 bases clipped from V and 1 base from J, the junction kept 5 bases outside the gene matches. The CDR3 sequence is 15 residues long. CDR3 amino acids: CASSLRQGASYEQYF. The CDR3 region has the DNA TGTGCCAGCAGTTTGAGGCAGGGGGCTTCCTACGAGCAGTACTTC.

The chain combines TRBV10-2 with TRBJ2-3; 9 bases match TRBD2. Germline loops: CDR1 WSHSY, CDR2 SAAADI. With V trimmed by 4 bases and J by 0 bases, 5 bases remained unmatched. The CDR3 is 16 amino acids. The CDR3 is CASSGGLAGSTDTQYF. The CDR3 DNA reads as TGCGCCAGCAGTGGAGGGCTAGCGGGGAGCACAGATACGCAGTATTTT.

V gene TRBV10-2 combines with J gene TRBJ2-1; D might be TRBD1 or TRBD2, each matching 5 bases. CDR3 length: 15 amino acids. V lost 2 bases and J 4 bases, leaving 12 bases between the germline ends. Germline V gene sequence: CDR1 WSHSY, CDR2 SAAADI. For the CDR3, the DNA is TGCGCCAGCAGTGAGGGGGGATTCGGGTACAATGAGCAGTTCTTC. Protein: CASSEGGFGYNEQFF.

The chain has TRBV9 and TRBJ2-3, with D hard to call. Trimming shortened V by 0 bases and J by 4 bases, and 3 bases separated the two germline ends. The germline V gene has CDR1 SGDLS and CDR2 YYNGEE. The CDR3 is made up of 12 amino acids. Written as DNA, the CDR3 is TGTGCCAGCAGCGTAGCTCCAGATACGCAGTATTTT. This gives the protein CASSVAPDTQYF.

This sequence joins TRBV5-1 and TRBJ1-4; TRBD1 might be the D (6 bases). V gave up 0 bases and J gave up 8 bases, with 11 bases separating them. Germline V lookup: CDR1 SGHRS, CDR2 YFSETQ. The CDR3 contains 14 residues. The CDR3 DNA reads as TGCGCCAGCAGCTTGGAAGGGGGGGTCGAAAAACTGTTTTTT. Its protein is CASSLEGGVEKLFF. Variable domain in full (rest from reference TRBV5-1 and TRBJ1-4): KAGVTQTPRYLIKTRGQQVTLSCSPISGHRSVSWYQQTPGQGLQFLFEYFSETQRNKGNFPGRFSGRQFSNSRSEMNVSTLELGDSALYLCASSLEGGVEKLFFGSGTQLSVL.

There are a few counts of this clone. The rearrangement joins TRBV10-3 to TRBJ1-3; 8 bases fit TRBD1. Germline-derived CDR1 and CDR2 are ENHRY and SYGVKD. CDR3 length: 12 amino acids. After removal of 10 bases from V and 3 bases from J, the junction contained 2 bases not matched to a gene. The CDR3 nucleotides are TGTGCCACACAGGGGGTTGGAAACACCATATATTTT. Amino acid sequence: CATQGVGNTIYF.

For the CDR3, the DNA is TGTGCCAGCAGCTTAGGCGACGGGAACACTGAAGCTTTCTTT. Its translation is CASSLGDGNTEAFF. The chain links TRBV7-6 to TRBJ1-1, with D unclear. CDR3 length: 14 residues. CDR1 SGHVS and CDR2 FNYEAQ come from the germline V gene. Deletions cut 1 base from V and 1 base from J, with 7 bases between.

The chain employs TRBV18 and TRBJ1-1; possible D gene TRBD1, 5 bases. This CDR3 spans 14 amino acids. Germline assignment: CDR1 KGHSH and CDR2 LQKENI. V was trimmed by 2 bases and J by 5 bases, leaving 12 bases between them. DNA of the CDR3: TGTGCCAGCTCACCAATGGGGGAGGGGACTGAAGCTTTCTTT. Amino acids: CASSPMGEGTEAFF. The full variable domain, with the rest looked up from reference TRBV18 and TRBJ1-1, is NAGVMQNPRHLVRRRGQEARLRCSPMKGHSHVYWYRQLPEEGLKFMVYLQKENIIDESGMPKERFSAEFPKEGPSILRIQQVVRGDSAAYFCASSPMGEGTEAFFGQGTRLTVV.

The chain is built from TRBV5-4 and TRBJ2-2; 10 bases are shared with TRBD2. Germline V gene lookup returns CDR1 SGHNT and CDR2 YYREEE (reference sequence). The V segment lost 4 bases and the J segment 7 bases; nucleotides outside the gene matches: 10. The CDR3 is 16 residues long. CDR3 DNA sequence: TGTGCCAGCAGCCTACGGAGCGGGGGGGCGGTCGGGGAGCTGTTTTTT. Its protein product is CASSLRSGGAVGELFF.

The V and J genes are TRBV9 and TRBJ2-7; D is undetermined. Trimming shortened V by 6 bases and J by 3 bases, and 19 bases separated the two germline ends. Germline CDR1 is SGDLS and CDR2 is YYNGEE. This CDR3 contains 15 residues. This CDR3 reads CASTPDSVGFYEQYF. The CDR3 nucleotides are TGTGCCAGCACCCCCGACTCCGTCGGGTTCTACGAGCAGTACTTC.

This clone was detected only once. The chain uses TRBV11-2 and TRBJ1-2; no clear D gene. V was cut by 6 bases and J by 6 bases, with 17 bases left in between. Germline CDR1 and CDR2: SGHAT and FQNNGV. This CDR3 is 14 amino acids long. The CDR3 spells CASRLRDTVDGYTF. DNA for the CDR3: TGTGCCAGCAGATTACGGGATACAGTCGATGGCTACACCTTC.

This clone was counted once. V and J are TRBV7-9 and TRBJ1-6, with 7 positions matching TRBD1. The V gene end was trimmed by 10 bases and the J gene end by 8 bases; junction bases not matched to a gene: 11. This CDR3 region has 14 residues. Germline loops: CDR1 SEHNR, CDR2 FQNEAQ (reference sequence). The CDR3 coding sequence is TGTGCCATCTCCCCTCGGGACAGACATTCACCCCTCCACTTT. As protein: CAISPRDRHSPLHF. Combining the CDR3 with reference TRBV7-9 and TRBJ1-6 gives the whole variable domain DTGVSQNPRHKITKRGQNVTFRCDPISEHNRLYWYRQTLGQGPEFLTYFQNEAQLEKSRLLSDRFSAERPKGSFSTLEIQRTEQGDSAMYLCAISPRDRHSPLHFGNGTRLTVT.

This sequence joins TRBV29-1 and TRBJ1-1; D gene ambiguous. The germline V gene encodes CDR1 SQVTM and CDR2 ANQGSEA. The CDR3 totals 13 residues. V lost 5 bases to trimming and J lost 1 base, with 11 bases between them. The CDR3 loop reads CSVKRQENTEAFF. The CDR3 region has the DNA TGCAGCGTTAAGCGGCAGGAGAACACTGAAGCTTTCTTT.

The rearrangement uses TRBV5-5 and TRBJ1-1; no reliable D call. V dropped 4 bases and J dropped 2 bases, with 9 bases sitting between them. The CDR3 length is 13 residues. Germline-derived CDR1 and CDR2 are SGHKS and YYEKEE (reference sequence). Here the CDR3 reads CASSPPVNTEAFF. For the CDR3, the DNA is TGTGCCAGCAGCCCCCCAGTAAACACTGAAGCTTTCTTT.

CDR3 DNA: TGTGCCAGCAGCTTCGGGACCCACGCCTACAATGAGCAGTTCTTC. Residues: CASSFGTHAYNEQFF. The chain carries TRBV5-6 and TRBJ2-1; possibly TRBD1 or TRBD2 for D (5 bases each). Looked up from germline, CDR1 is SGHDT and CDR2 is YYEEEE. The CDR3 loop spans 15 amino acids. Trimming shortened V by 2 bases and J by 2 bases, and 11 bases separated the two germline ends. Combining the CDR3 with reference TRBV5-6 and TRBJ2-1 gives the whole variable domain DAGVTQSPTHLIKTRGQQVTLRCSPKSGHDTVSWYQQALGQGPQFIFQYYEEEERQRGNFPDRFSGHQFPNYSSELNVNALLLGDSALYLCASSFGTHAYNEQFFGPGTRLTVL.